The 32 T cell receptor beta chains listed next were all sequenced from one sample in a study of regulatory T cells in long-lasting Graves disease. TCR beta libraries were built with iRepertoire HTBI primers and Arm-PCR of CDR3 regions. TCRdb fed the multiplex PCR reads into MiXCR, producing one record per CDR3 protein. The data contain a few hundred thousand distinct CDR3 sequences, 15% of them singletons. The time point denotes: newly diagnosed GD, antithyroid drugs for less than 3 months. Generation of the TCR library employed RNA extracted from PBMCs. This sample was also put to use in a study of T cells in Graves' hyperthyroidism and ophthalmopathy.

This specimen consisted of peripheral blood mononuclear cells (PBMCs), obtained at new diagnosis, from a patient treated with antithyroid drugs. These receptors were collected from a woman aged 40 to 50 with Graves disease.

The gene calls are TRBV6-2 or TRBV6-3 and TRBJ2-3; the match to TRBD1 covers 8 bases. CDR1 is MNHEY and CDR2 is SVGEGT in the germline V gene. The CDR3 is 15 amino acids. V was pared by 7 bases and J by 5 bases, with 11 bases of the junction left unmatched. Here the CDR3 DNA reads TGTGCCAGCAAGATGGTGCAGGGGGCTGGAGATACGCAGTATTTT. Protein: CASKMVQGAGDTQYF.

This clonotype appeared many times. V is TRBV28 and J is TRBJ1-1; the D gene is possibly TRBD1 (6 bases). The V end was cut by 4 bases, the J end by 1 base, with 13 bases between. The germline V gene has CDR1 MDHEN and CDR2 SYDVKM. The CDR3 loop spans 15 amino acids. The CDR3: CASSSPGQKNTEAFF. The DNA of the CDR3 is TGTGCCAGCAGTTCCCCGGGACAAAAGAACACTGAAGCTTTCTTT.

The chain has TRBV2 and TRBJ1-1, with a tentative D call TRBD1 (5 bases). V was pared by 8 bases and J by 1 base, with 11 bases between. CDR1 is SNHLY, CDR2 FYNNEI, per germline. The CDR3 is made up of 13 amino acids. CDR3 bases: TGTGCCAGCTACAGGACGGAGAACACTGAAGCTTTCTTT. It encodes CASYRTENTEAFF.

Many counts were recorded for this clonotype. The J gene is TRBJ2-3, the V gene TRBV7-9; D is uncertain. The CDR3 contains 12 residues. The germline CDR1 and CDR2 sequences are SEHNR and FQNEAQ (reference sequence). Trimming removed 1 base at V and 5 bases at J, with 4 bases between. The CDR3 DNA reads TGTGCCAGCAGCTTAGATATAGATACGCAGTATTTT. Its protein is CASSLDIDTQYF.

This clonotype appeared many times. This chain links TRBV5-1 with TRBJ1-6, with a weak D call TRBD1 (6 bases). CDR1 is SGHRS and CDR2 is YFSETQ in the germline V gene. The CDR3 spans 13 residues. Trimming removed 4 bases from V and 11 bases from J, with 13 bases in between. CDR3 sequence (DNA): TGCGCCAGCAGCGTGGGACACGGGCCACCCCTCCACTTT. It translates to CASSVGHGPPLHF.

A remark on this clonotype: Given a much more abundant clone one base away, this may be a read error. The V call is TRBV29-1, the J call TRBJ1-2; D gene ambiguous. This CDR3 is 11 amino acids long. V was cut by 7 bases and J by 9 bases, with 15 bases left in between. CDR1 SQVTM and CDR2 ANQGSEA come from the germline V gene. The CDR3 here is CSGGASKSYTF. CDR3 bases: TGCAGCGGGGGTGCCTCGAAGAGCTACACCTTC. Together with reference TRBV29-1 and TRBJ1-2, the CDR3 gives the full variable domain: SAVISQKPSRDICQRGTSLTIQCQVDSQVTMMFWYRQQPGQSLTLIATANQGSEATYESGFVIDKFPISRPNLTFSTLTVSNMSPEDSSIYLCSGGASKSYTFGSGTRLTVV.

The rearrangement joins TRBV7-9 to TRBJ2-7; D is possibly TRBD1 (6 bases). Trimming took off 4 bases at V and 3 bases at J, with 28 bases between the two ends. This CDR3 contains 19 residues. Germline CDR1 and CDR2: SEHNR and FQNEAQ (reference sequence). CDR3 bases: TGTGCCAGCAGCTCCACAAAAGGGCCGGACAGTCCCCTTATCTACGAGCAGTACTTC. Protein sequence: CASSSTKGPDSPLIYEQYF.

This clonotype was counted many times. The chain employs TRBV11-2 and TRBJ1-4; D unclear. The CDR3 runs 14 residues. Germline assignment: CDR1 SGHAT and CDR2 FQNNGV. Between the trimmed V and J ends, which lost 10 bases and 8 bases, there was a span of 20 bases. The DNA for the CDR3 is TGTGCCACTCAGGACCCCGGGCGATTGGAAAAACTGTTTTTT. Translating gives CATQDPGRLEKLFF.

This clonotype was detected many times. The chain employs TRBV6-1 and TRBJ1-5; 8 nucleotides line up with TRBD1. Germline-derived CDR1 and CDR2 are MNHNS and SASEGT. The CDR3 loop spans 16 amino acids. J gave up 1 base and V 3 bases, and 5 bases lay outside the gene matches. In nucleotides, the CDR3 is TGTGCCAGCAGTGACATCCAGGGGGCCAGCAATCAGCCCCAGCATTTT. Protein sequence: CASSDIQGASNQPQHF.

This clonotype was counted many times. The chain carries TRBV12-3 or TRBV12-4 and TRBJ2-7, with D perhaps TRBD1 or TRBD2 (6 bases each). The ends were cut back, 7 bases at V and 0 bases at J, with 10 bases in the middle. The CDR3 totals 13 residues. As DNA, the CDR3 is TGTGCCAGCACCGGGGGCAACTCCTACGAGCAGTACTTC. It codes for CASTGGNSYEQYF.

This clonotype was found many times. The CDR3 DNA reads as TGTGCCAGCAGTTCCCCGGGACTAGCGGGAGTATGGGAGCAGTACTTC. Its translation: CASSSPGLAGVWEQYF. V usage is TRBV12-3 or TRBV12-4 and J usage is TRBJ2-7; 14 nucleotides line up with TRBD2. The CDR3 has 16 residues. V was pared by 4 bases and J by 7 bases, with 9 bases of the junction left unmatched.

This clonotype was observed many times. The chain joins TRBV2 to TRBJ2-7, with 7 bases matching TRBD1. Per the germline V gene, CDR1 is SNHLY and CDR2 is FYNNEI. This CDR3 region has 17 residues. The V and J ends lost 3 bases and 1 base, in that order; junction bases with no gene match: 12. The CDR3 is CASSDTPRGYRSYEQYF. The DNA of the CDR3 is TGTGCCAGCAGTGATACCCCCAGGGGGTACAGGTCCTACGAGCAGTACTTC.

This clonotype was detected ten times or more. The V call is TRBV12-3 or TRBV12-4, the J call TRBJ2-3; no firm D call. The V gene lost 5 bases and the J gene lost 2 bases, with 8 bases spanning the gap. The CDR3 covers 13 residues. In DNA, the CDR3 is TGTGCCAGCAGTCAATCCCCCACAGATACGCAGTATTTT. The encoded protein is CASSQSPTDTQYF.

The gene calls are TRBV10-3 and TRBJ2-3, with 9 bases lining up with TRBD2. The CDR3 covers 13 residues. Unmatched junction bases numbered 4, after V lost 6 bases and J lost 6 bases. Germline V gene data show CDR1 as ENHRY and CDR2 as SYGVKD. The CDR3 DNA reads TGTGCCATCAGGGAGCGGGAGGTTGATACGCAGTATTTT. Its translation is CAIREREVDTQYF.

This clonotype was picked up many times. V is TRBV28 and J is TRBJ1-5; no clear D. Between the trimmed V and J ends, which lost 4 bases and 2 bases, there was a span of 9 bases. The CDR3 has 14 residues. In germline, CDR1 is MDHEN, CDR2 SYDVKM. The CDR3 reads CASSWSGGNQPQHF. The CDR3 bases are TGTGCCAGCAGTTGGTCAGGAGGCAATCAGCCCCAGCATTTT.

This clonotype was detected many times. V is TRBV11-3 and J is TRBJ2-3; tentative D call: TRBD2 (6 bases). Trimming removed 5 bases from V and 0 bases from J, with 18 bases in between. The length of the CDR3 is 17 residues. CDR1 and CDR2 from the germline V gene are SGHNT and YENEEA. This chain's CDR3 is CASSLGNSGGSTDTQYF. Here the CDR3 DNA reads TGTGCCAGCAGCCTCGGGAACTCCGGAGGGAGCACAGATACGCAGTATTTT.

This clonotype was recorded at least ten times. The chain employs TRBV28 and TRBJ2-7, with 8 bases identical to TRBD1. After removal of 10 bases from V and 5 bases from J, the junction contained 13 bases not matched to a gene. The CDR3 has 14 amino acids. CDR1 is MDHEN and CDR2 is SYDVKM in the germline V gene. The CDR3 DNA follows: TGTGCCACCCTTCGGACAGGGCGCGGGGACGAGCAGTACTTC. Its protein product is CATLRTGRGDEQYF.

This clonotype was detected a few times. This rearrangement joins TRBV13 to TRBJ2-7, with TRBD2 identical over 9 bases. The germline V gene encodes CDR1 PRHDT and CDR2 FYEKMQ (reference sequence). V lost 1 base and J lost 2; bases outside the gene matches: 12. This CDR3 has 18 residues. For the CDR3, the DNA is TGTGCCAGCAGCTTAGACCCCCTTAGCGGGAGAGTGACCTACGAGCAGTACTTC. It encodes CASSLDPLSGRVTYEQYF.

This chain joins TRBV9 and TRBJ2-7, with 10 bases identical to TRBD2. In germline, CDR1 is SGDLS, CDR2 YYNGEE. Trimming removed 3 bases from V and 6 bases from J; junction bases left unmatched: 9. This CDR3 spans 15 amino acids. CDR3 residues: CASSALAGDLGEQYF. DNA for the CDR3: TGTGCCAGCAGCGCTCTAGCGGGAGATCTTGGCGAGCAGTACTTC.

As DNA, the CDR3 is TGTGCCAGTAGATGGCAGGGCACAGATACGCAGTATTTT. Translation: CASRWQGTDTQYF. This sequence joins TRBV19 and TRBJ2-3; D is uncertain. Trimming took off 6 bases at V and 1 base at J, with 8 bases between the two ends. CDR1 and CDR2 (germline): LNHDA, SQIVND (reference sequence). This CDR3 spans 13 amino acids.

This clonotype has at least ten counts. J is TRBJ2-5 and V is TRBV11-3; D is unresolved. V shed 0 bases and J shed 5 bases, with 22 bases lying between them. The CDR3 length is 18 residues. Looked up from germline, CDR1 is SGHNT and CDR2 is YENEEA. The CDR3 sequence is CASSLEISGVLHWETQYF. CDR3 in DNA: TGTGCCAGCAGCTTAGAAATTAGTGGGGTCCTACACTGGGAGACCCAGTACTTC. Full variable domain (outside the CDR3, taken from reference TRBV11-3 and TRBJ2-5): EAGVVQSPRYKIIEKKQPVAFWCNPISGHNTLYWYLQNLGQGPELLIRYENEEAVDDSQLPKDRFSAERLKGVDSTLKIQPAELGDSAVYLCASSLEISGVLHWETQYFGPGTRLLVL.

There are many counts of this clonotype. The chain joins TRBV27 to TRBJ2-7; D is unclear. Trimming removed 2 bases from V and 4 bases from J, with 9 bases in between. CDR1 is MNHEY and CDR2 is SMNVEV in the germline V gene (reference sequence). This CDR3 has 13 amino acids. CDR3 residues: CASSLRSRYEQYF. The CDR3 coding sequence is TGTGCCAGCAGTTTACGCAGTCGGTACGAGCAGTACTTC.

This clonotype was seen a few times. J is TRBJ1-2 and V is TRBV27; possibly TRBD1 for D (5 bases). Trimming took 4 bases from V and 6 from J, leaving 15 bases between them. The CDR3 runs 14 residues. Germline values: CDR1 MNHEY, CDR2 SMNVEV (reference sequence). CDR3 protein: CASSSLPGGDGYTF. The CDR3 DNA reads as TGTGCCAGCAGTTCCCTACCTGGGGGGGATGGCTACACCTTC.

This clonotype has ten or more counts. The J gene is TRBJ2-5, the V gene TRBV3-1; the D gene is possibly TRBD2 (5 bases). Deletions cut 4 bases from V and 7 bases from J, with 16 bases between. The CDR3 sequence is 14 residues long. The V gene's germline CDR1 is LGHDT and CDR2 YNNKEL (reference sequence). The CDR3 nucleotides are TGTGCCAGCAGCCCTCGGACGGACGGAGGGACCCAGTACTTC. Amino acids: CASSPRTDGGTQYF.

The rearrangement joins TRBV27 to TRBJ1-5; D is unresolved. Looked up from germline, CDR1 is MNHEY and CDR2 is SMNVEV (reference sequence). The V and J ends lost 1 base and 4 bases respectively, with 11 bases between them. The CDR3 is 15 residues long. CDR3 region: CASSLYGSGNQPQHF. CDR3 nucleotides: TGTGCCAGCAGTTTATATGGGTCGGGGAATCAGCCCCAGCATTTT.

The chain combines TRBV28 with TRBJ2-1; D ambiguous. Trimming took off 6 bases at V and 9 bases at J, with 15 bases between the two ends. Per the germline V gene, CDR1 is MDHEN and CDR2 is SYDVKM. This CDR3 has 13 residues. The CDR3 sequence: CASRKTFTLEQFF. As DNA, the CDR3 is TGTGCCAGCAGGAAAACCTTTACGCTTGAGCAGTTCTTC. Full variable domain (outside the CDR3, taken from reference TRBV28 and TRBJ2-1): DVKVTQSSRYLVKRTGEKVFLECVQDMDHENMFWYRQDPGLGLRLIYFSYDVKMKEKGDIPEGYSVSREKKERFSLILESASTNQTSMYLCASRKTFTLEQFFGPGTRLTVL.

The sample holds many counts of this clonotype. One end of the junction is discordant with germline, which a read error may explain. This sequence joins TRBV18 and TRBJ2-1; TRBD2 is a possible D gene (5 bases). CDR3 length: 14 amino acids. Per germline, CDR1 KGHSH and CDR2 LQKENI. CDR3 sequence (DNA): TGTGCCAGCTCACCAGAGAGGGTCTACCATGAGCAGTTCTTC. It is translated as CASSPERVYHEQFF.

This clonotype was found many times. This chain uses TRBV11-2 with TRBJ2-6; D unresolved. CDR1 is SGHAT and CDR2 is FQNNGV in the germline V gene. V lost 5 bases and J lost 2, with 10 bases in between. The CDR3 contains 15 residues. CDR3 in DNA: TGTGCCAGCAGCCGAATGGGGACTGGGGCCAACGTCCTGACTTTC. This translates into CASSRMGTGANVLTF.

Ten or more counts support this clonotype. The V gene is TRBV28, the J gene TRBJ2-7; D possibly matches TRBD1 or TRBD2 (5 bases each). Trimming took off 8 bases at V and 6 bases at J, with 23 bases between the two ends. Germline V gives CDR1 MDHEN, CDR2 SYDVKM. The CDR3 runs 15 residues. CDR3 in amino acids: CASLPMTDFRGEQYF. Here the CDR3 DNA reads TGTGCCAGCCTACCAATGACGGACTTTAGGGGCGAGCAGTACTTC.

This clonotype has a count of ten or more. This chain joins TRBV12-3 or TRBV12-4 and TRBJ2-7, with 7 bases that match TRBD1. After removal of 5 bases from V and 7 bases from J, the junction contained 11 bases not matched to a gene. The CDR3 contains 14 residues. The CDR3 DNA reads as TGTGCCAGCAGTAAAGGGACAGCCCACGGAGAGCAGTACTTC. It codes for CASSKGTAHGEQYF.

The gene calls are TRBV6-1 and TRBJ2-1; 9 nucleotides match TRBD2. The V and J ends lost 7 bases and 4 bases, in that order; junction bases with no gene match: 14. The CDR3 totals 17 residues. Per germline, CDR1 MNHNS and CDR2 SASEGT. The CDR3 DNA sequence: TGTGCCAGCACCGACGGGGCTAGCGGGAACCTTTACAATGAGCAGTTCTTC. The encoded protein is CASTDGASGNLYNEQFF.

On this clonotype: A much larger clone lies a single base off, so this may be a read error. The V and J genes are TRBV20-1 and TRBJ2-1, with D possibly TRBD2 on 6 matching bases. Germline CDR1 DFQATT, CDR2 SNEGSKA (reference sequence). The length of the CDR3 is 14 residues. The CDR3 spells CSAPLRRGTNDQFF. DNA of the CDR3: TGCAGTGCCCCGCTCAGGCGGGGCACAAATGATCAGTTCTTC.